A single sample is the source of the 23 T cell receptor beta chains below, sequenced in a study of T cell changes during pregnancy in multiple sclerosis. Only in-frame clones appear in the TCRdb table, and some are missing; sequencing was by immunoSEQ multiplex PCR. The sample lists about 40,000 clones, 89% seen once, with about 1.2% in the top ten. Sequenced material: CD4+ T cells from peripheral blood mononuclear cells, taken in the first trimester of pregnancy. The source is a female donor with multiple sclerosis, enrolled in a pregnancy study.

The chain couples TRBV19 to TRBJ2-7; 9 nucleotides align to TRBD1. With V trimmed by 5 bases and J by 5 bases, 7 bases remained unmatched. There are 14 residues in the CDR3. Germline CDR1 and CDR2: LNHDA and SQIVND (reference sequence). In DNA form, the CDR3 reads TGTGCCAGTAGTTCCGGGACAGGGTTCGACGAGCAGTACTTC. This encodes CASSSGTGFDEQYF.

The J gene is TRBJ1-1, the V gene TRBV6-6; D remains unclear. Germline lookup yields CDR1 MNHNY and CDR2 SVGAGI (reference sequence). The CDR3 runs to 15 residues. V was clipped by 0 bases and J by 0 bases, with 8 bases between them. The CDR3 DNA reads TGTGCCAGCAGTTACTCGAGTGCGGTGAACACTGAAGCTTTCTTT. It translates to CASSYSSAVNTEAFF.

The chain recombines TRBV5-1 with TRBJ2-1; TRBD2 matches 12 bases. Trimming removed 0 bases from V and 7 bases from J; junction bases left unmatched: 8. The CDR3 spans 17 residues. From germline, CDR1 is SGHRS and CDR2 YFSETQ. DNA for the CDR3: TGCGCCAGCAGCTTGGAAGCGGGGCTAGCGGGAGGGAATGAGCAGTTCTTC. This codes for CASSLEAGLAGGNEQFF.

The chain couples TRBV28 to TRBJ1-5, with D unclear. The CDR3 is 12 amino acids. V lost 4 bases to trimming and J lost 5 bases, with 6 bases between them. Germline lookup yields CDR1 MDHEN and CDR2 SYDVKM. The CDR3, as DNA: TGTGCCAGCAGTTCGGCGGATCAGCCCCAGCATTTT. This gives the protein CASSSADQPQHF.

The chain has TRBV6-1 and TRBJ2-3; 10 bases match TRBD2. CDR1 MNHNS and CDR2 SASEGT come from the germline V gene. The CDR3 sequence is 17 residues long. V was pared by 0 bases and J by 2 bases, with 5 bases of the junction left unmatched. CDR3 amino acids: CASSEAASGGATDTQYF. CDR3 nucleotides: TGTGCCAGCAGTGAAGCAGCTAGCGGGGGAGCCACAGATACGCAGTATTTT.

This chain uses TRBV2 with TRBJ1-1; D perhaps matches TRBD1 (6 bases). Germline assignment: CDR1 SNHLY and CDR2 FYNNEI. V was cut by 6 bases and J by 4 bases, with 9 bases left in between. The CDR3 loop spans 12 amino acids. The CDR3 DNA reads TGTGCCAGCAGACAGGGTGGCACTGAAGCTTTCTTT. Its protein product is CASRQGGTEAFF.

The chain employs TRBV6-4 and TRBJ2-3, with D perhaps TRBD2 (7 bases). The ends were cut back, 0 bases at V and 4 bases at J, with 11 bases in the middle. CDR1 MRHNA and CDR2 SNTAGT come from the germline V gene. The CDR3 spans 15 residues. The CDR3: CASSDSAGAADTQYF. CDR3 coding DNA: TGTGCCAGCAGTGACTCCGCGGGGGCGGCAGATACGCAGTATTTT.

The chain recombines TRBV23-1 with TRBJ2-2; 8 nucleotides match TRBD2. TRBV23-1 is sorted into the ORF group, with uncertain function. This CDR3 region has 16 residues. V lost 6 bases to trimming and J lost 5 bases; unmatched junction nucleotides: 11. This CDR3 reads CASSRGGPPRTGELFF. As DNA, the CDR3 is TGCGCCAGCAGCCGGGGGGGTCCCCCCCGTACCGGGGAGCTGTTTTTT.

The CDR3 nucleotides read TGTGCCAGCAGCGTTGCCGGACACACCTACGAGCAGTACTTC. Protein: CASSVAGHTYEQYF. The genes are TRBV9 and TRBJ2-7; TRBD1 might be the D (5 bases). Trimming cost V 2 bases and J 2 bases, with 11 bases left between them. The CDR3 length is 14 residues. Germline lookup yields CDR1 SGDLS and CDR2 YYNGEE.

In its sample, this clone was seen once. The chain combines TRBV18 with TRBJ2-3; TRBD1 aligns across 9 bases. The J segment lost 3 bases and the V segment lost 4 bases, leaving 5 bases of the junction unmatched. This CDR3 has 15 amino acids. The germline V gene has CDR1 KGHSH and CDR2 LQKENI. CDR3 coding DNA: TGTGCCAGCTCACTTACGGGACAGGGTACAGATACGCAGTATTTT. Protein product: CASSLTGQGTDTQYF.

In its sample, this clone was seen once. J is TRBJ1-1 and V is TRBV19, with 8 bases matching TRBD1. Germline loops: CDR1 LNHDA, CDR2 SQIVND (reference sequence). CDR3 length equals 13 residues. The ends lost 6 bases at V and 4 bases at J; junction bases unmatched: 4. CDR3 protein: CASSGQGGTEAFF. For the CDR3, the DNA is TGTGCCAGTAGCGGACAGGGCGGCACTGAAGCTTTCTTT. The variable domain in full, with the rest retrieved from reference TRBV19 and TRBJ1-1, is DGGITQSPKYLFRKEGQNVTLSCEQNLNHDAMYWYRQDPGQGLRLIYYSQIVNDFQKGDIAEGYSVSREKKESFPLTVTSAQKNPTAFYLCASSGQGGTEAFFGQGTRLTVV.

Written as DNA, the CDR3 is TGCAGCGCCTCCGGGACACCTGATTCCTACAATGAGCAGTTCTTC. It codes for CSASGTPDSYNEQFF. The gene calls are TRBV29-1 and TRBJ2-1; tentatively, D is TRBD1 (6 bases). This CDR3 comprises 15 residues. The V gene lost 7 bases and the J gene lost 1 base, with 17 bases spanning the gap. Per the germline V gene, CDR1 is SQVTM and CDR2 is ANQGSEA.

The chain carries TRBV7-6 and TRBJ2-7; TRBD2 matches at 15 bases. The CDR3 covers 14 residues. V shed 4 bases, J shed 6 bases, and the junction held 1 base outside the gene matches. CDR1 SGHVS and CDR2 FNYEAQ come from the germline V gene. The CDR3 nucleotides read TGTGCCAGCAGCTCGGGACTAGCGGGAGGCGAGCAGTACTTC. This gives the protein CASSSGLAGGEQYF.

CDR3 protein: CASSLVPGAPEDTEAFF. CDR3 bases: TGTGCCAGTAGTCTAGTCCCAGGGGCCCCGGAGGACACTGAAGCTTTCTTT. The chain recombines TRBV19 with TRBJ1-1; D may be TRBD1 (6 bases). V was cut by 5 bases and J by 3 bases, with 22 bases left in between. CDR1 LNHDA and CDR2 SQIVND come from the germline V gene (reference sequence). This CDR3 is built from 17 residues.

This chain uses TRBV28 with TRBJ1-5; D uncertain. Deletions cut 1 base from V and 9 bases from J, with 19 bases between. CDR1 is MDHEN and CDR2 is SYDVKM in the germline V gene. The length of the CDR3 is 16 residues. CDR3: CASSLLRDGGYRPQHF. As DNA, the CDR3 is TGTGCCAGCAGTTTATTGAGGGATGGTGGGTATCGGCCCCAGCATTTT.

The CDR3 DNA is TGTGCCAGCAGTCAGGGGACAGGGGGTTTCCAAGAGACCCAGTACTTC. Translated: CASSQGTGGFQETQYF. The V and J genes are TRBV2 and TRBJ2-5; 11 bases are shared with TRBD1. The CDR3 contains 16 residues. From germline, CDR1 is SNHLY and CDR2 FYNNEI. V was pared by 5 bases and J by 1 base, with 6 bases of the junction left unmatched.

This clone was counted a single time. The chain employs TRBV5-4 and TRBJ2-7, with TRBD1 matching 10 bases. Trimming cost V 7 bases and J 5 bases; bases outside gene matches: 6. CDR3 size: 13 residues. Per germline, CDR1 SGHNT and CDR2 YYREEE (reference sequence). The CDR3: CASARTGGNEQYF. Here the CDR3 DNA reads TGTGCCAGCGCTAGGACAGGGGGAAACGAGCAGTACTTC. Full variable domain (missing parts from reference TRBV5-4 and TRBJ2-7): ETGVTQSPTHLIKTRGQQVTLRCSSQSGHNTVSWYQQALGQGPQFIFQYYREEENGRGNFPPRFSGLQFPNYSSELNVNALELDDSALYLCASARTGGNEQYFGPGTRLTVT.

This clone was counted a single time. The V and J genes are TRBV28 and TRBJ1-2; possibly TRBD1 for D (6 bases). Germline V CDR1 and CDR2: MDHEN, SYDVKM. V was cut by 6 bases and J by 2 bases, with 13 bases left in between. CDR3 length: 14 amino acids. CDR3 loop: CASRLTGTNYGYTF. Here the CDR3 DNA reads TGTGCCAGCAGACTTACCGGGACAAACTATGGCTACACCTTC.

This chain joins TRBV28 and TRBJ2-5; maybe TRBD1 (5 bases). The tail of the sequence fits TRBJ2-7 better, so the J call may be wrong. Germline loops: CDR1 MDHEN, CDR2 SYDVKM. The CDR3 has 14 amino acids. The CDR3 region is CASSSHQGTYEQYF. The CDR3 bases are TGTGCCAGCAGTTCCCATCAGGGAACCTACGAGCAGTACTTC.

The genes are TRBV7-2 and TRBJ1-1, with D maybe TRBD1 (5 bases). Trimming stripped 6 bases from V and 1 base from J, with 9 bases between. The CDR3 runs to 13 residues. CDR1 SGHTA and CDR2 FQGNSA come from the germline V gene. CDR3 amino acids: CASSGGRNTEAFF. In DNA form, the CDR3 reads TGTGCCAGCAGTGGGGGGAGGAACACTGAAGCTTTCTTT. The variable domain in full, with the rest retrieved from reference TRBV7-2 and TRBJ1-1, is GAGVSQSPSNKVTEKGKDVELRCDPISGHTALYWYRQSLGQGLEFLIYFQGNSAPDKSGLPSDRFSAERTGGSVSTLTIQRTQQEDSAVYLCASSGGRNTEAFFGQGTRLTVV.

The rearrangement uses TRBV5-1 and TRBJ2-5; possibly TRBD1 for D (5 bases). The CDR3 length is 15 residues. The V gene lost 0 bases and the J gene lost 6 bases, with 15 bases spanning the gap. Germline lookup yields CDR1 SGHRS and CDR2 YFSETQ. The CDR3 region is CASSLGEGAGQTQYF. CDR3 bases: TGCGCCAGCAGCTTGGGGGAAGGGGCCGGGCAGACCCAGTACTTC. The full variable domain, rest sourced from reference TRBV5-1 and TRBJ2-5, is KAGVTQTPRYLIKTRGQQVTLSCSPISGHRSVSWYQQTPGQGLQFLFEYFSETQRNKGNFPGRFSGRQFSNSRSEMNVSTLELGDSALYLCASSLGEGAGQTQYFGPGTRLLVL.

V is TRBV7-2 and J is TRBJ2-1; 10 nucleotides align to TRBD2. The CDR3 runs to 15 residues. J lost 7 bases, V lost 2 bases, and 5 bases had no gene match. The germline gives CDR1 SGHTA, CDR2 FQGNSA. Written as DNA, the CDR3 is TGTGCCAGCAGCTTAAGACTAGCGGGTATGAATGAGCAGTTCTTC. It translates to CASSLRLAGMNEQFF.

This clone was seen a single time. J is TRBJ2-4 and V is TRBV4-2; 10 nucleotides line up with TRBD2. Unmatched junction bases numbered 5, after V lost 0 bases and J lost 6 bases. The CDR3 runs 16 residues. The germline gives CDR1 LGHNA, CDR2 YNFKEQ. CDR3 DNA: TGTGCCAGCAGCCAAGAGGTCCTAGCGGGAGTAAACATTCAGTACTTC. Translating gives CASSQEVLAGVNIQYF.